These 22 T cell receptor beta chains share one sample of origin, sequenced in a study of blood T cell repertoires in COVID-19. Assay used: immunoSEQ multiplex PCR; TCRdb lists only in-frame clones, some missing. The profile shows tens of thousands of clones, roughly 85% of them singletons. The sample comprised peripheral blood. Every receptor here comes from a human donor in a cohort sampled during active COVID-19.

This chain's CDR3 is CASSYSMGAHPYEQYF. CDR3 coding DNA: TGTGCCAGCAGTTACTCCATGGGGGCTCACCCCTACGAGCAGTACTTC. The V and J genes are TRBV27 and TRBJ2-7; possibly TRBD1 for D (6 bases). Germline assignment: CDR1 MNHEY and CDR2 SMNVEV (reference sequence). CDR3 length: 16 residues. Trimming stripped 4 bases from V and 2 bases from J, with 18 bases between.

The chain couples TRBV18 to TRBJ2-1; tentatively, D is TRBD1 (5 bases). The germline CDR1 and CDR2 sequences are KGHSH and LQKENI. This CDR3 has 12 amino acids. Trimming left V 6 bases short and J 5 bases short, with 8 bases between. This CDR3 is CASSPTDNEQFF. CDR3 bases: TGTGCCAGCTCCCCGACAGACAATGAGCAGTTCTTC.

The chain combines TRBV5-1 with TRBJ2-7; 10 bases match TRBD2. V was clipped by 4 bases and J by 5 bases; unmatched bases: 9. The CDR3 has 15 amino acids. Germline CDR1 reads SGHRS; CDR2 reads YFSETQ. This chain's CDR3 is CASSEGLATINEQYF. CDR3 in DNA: TGCGCCAGCAGCGAGGGACTAGCGACAATCAACGAGCAGTACTTC.

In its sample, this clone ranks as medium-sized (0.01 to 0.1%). CDR3: CSVAGLAGLNEQFF. The CDR3 nucleotides are TGCAGCGTTGCCGGACTAGCGGGACTTAATGAGCAGTTCTTC. The chain carries TRBV29-1 and TRBJ2-1, with 12 positions matching TRBD2. The CDR3 consists of 14 residues. In germline, CDR1 is SQVTM, CDR2 ANQGSEA. Trimming took 4 bases from V and 7 from J; bases not matched to a gene: 5.

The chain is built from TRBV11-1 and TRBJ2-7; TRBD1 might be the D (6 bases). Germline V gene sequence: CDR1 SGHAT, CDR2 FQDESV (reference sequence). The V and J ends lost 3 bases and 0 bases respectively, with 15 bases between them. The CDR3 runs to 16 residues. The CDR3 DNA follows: TGTGCCAGCAGCTTCGTCGCCGGGACAAGCTCCTACGAGCAGTACTTC. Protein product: CASSFVAGTSSYEQYF.

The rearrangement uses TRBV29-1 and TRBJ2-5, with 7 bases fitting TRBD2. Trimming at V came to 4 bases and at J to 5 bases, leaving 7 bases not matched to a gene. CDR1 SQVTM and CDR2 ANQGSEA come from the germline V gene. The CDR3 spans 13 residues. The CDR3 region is CSVGTRAGETQYF. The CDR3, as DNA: TGCAGCGTTGGTACCCGAGCGGGGGAGACCCAGTACTTC.

The CDR3 DNA sequence: TGTGCCATCGCACGGAGGGCGAACACTGAAGCTTTCTTT. Amino acid sequence: CAIARRANTEAFF. The chain couples TRBV10-3 to TRBJ1-1; no clear D. The CDR3 loop spans 13 amino acids. The germline CDR1 and CDR2 sequences are ENHRY and SYGVKD. With 8 bases removed from V and 1 base from J, the gap between germline ends came to 11 bases.

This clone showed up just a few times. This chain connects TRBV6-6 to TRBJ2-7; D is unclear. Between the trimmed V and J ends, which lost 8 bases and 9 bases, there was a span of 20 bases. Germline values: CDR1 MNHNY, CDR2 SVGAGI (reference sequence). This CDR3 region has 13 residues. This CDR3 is CASDSGNIGVQYF. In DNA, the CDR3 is TGTGCCAGCGACTCGGGTAATATCGGCGTGCAGTACTTC.

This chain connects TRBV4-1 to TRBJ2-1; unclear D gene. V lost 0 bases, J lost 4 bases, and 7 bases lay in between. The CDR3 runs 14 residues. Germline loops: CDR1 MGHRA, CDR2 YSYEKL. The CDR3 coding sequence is TGCGCCAGCAGCCAAGAGCTGCGGTACAATGAGCAGTTCTTC. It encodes CASSQELRYNEQFF.

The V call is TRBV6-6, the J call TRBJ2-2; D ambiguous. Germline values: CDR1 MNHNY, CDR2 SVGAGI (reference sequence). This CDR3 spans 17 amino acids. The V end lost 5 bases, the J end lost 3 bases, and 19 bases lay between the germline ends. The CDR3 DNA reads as TGTGCCAGCAGTCCCTACCCTGCCCTCAGCGACACCGGGGAGCTGTTTTTT. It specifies CASSPYPALSDTGELFF.

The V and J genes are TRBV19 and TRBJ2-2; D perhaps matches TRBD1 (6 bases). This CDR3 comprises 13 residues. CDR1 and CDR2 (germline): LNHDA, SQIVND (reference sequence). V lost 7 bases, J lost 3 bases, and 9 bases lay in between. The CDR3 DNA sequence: TGTGCCAGTATGGCAGGGGACACCGGGGAGCTGTTTTTT. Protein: CASMAGDTGELFF. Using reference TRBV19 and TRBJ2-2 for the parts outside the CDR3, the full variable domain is DGGITQSPKYLFRKEGQNVTLSCEQNLNHDAMYWYRQDPGQGLRLIYYSQIVNDFQKGDIAEGYSVSREKKESFPLTVTSAQKNPTAFYLCASMAGDTGELFFGEGSRLTVL.

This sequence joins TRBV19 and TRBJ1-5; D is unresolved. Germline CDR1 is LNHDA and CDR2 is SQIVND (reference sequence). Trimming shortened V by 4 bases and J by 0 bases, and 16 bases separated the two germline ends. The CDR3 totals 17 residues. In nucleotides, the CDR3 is TGTGCCAGTAGTAGTTTAGACCCCTCGGGTAGCAATCAGCCCCAGCATTTT. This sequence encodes CASSSLDPSGSNQPQHF.

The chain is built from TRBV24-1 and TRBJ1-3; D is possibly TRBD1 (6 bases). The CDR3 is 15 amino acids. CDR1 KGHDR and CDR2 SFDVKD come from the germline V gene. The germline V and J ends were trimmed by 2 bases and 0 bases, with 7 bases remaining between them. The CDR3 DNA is TGTGCCACCAGTGATTCACAGGGCTCTGGAAACACCATATATTTT. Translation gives CATSDSQGSGNTIYF.

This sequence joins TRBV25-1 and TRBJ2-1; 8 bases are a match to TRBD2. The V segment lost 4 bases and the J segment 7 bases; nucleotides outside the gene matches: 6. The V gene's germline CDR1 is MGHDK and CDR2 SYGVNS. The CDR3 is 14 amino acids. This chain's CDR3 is CASSGAGAKNEQFF. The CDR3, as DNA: TGTGCCAGCAGTGGAGCGGGAGCGAAAAATGAGCAGTTCTTC.

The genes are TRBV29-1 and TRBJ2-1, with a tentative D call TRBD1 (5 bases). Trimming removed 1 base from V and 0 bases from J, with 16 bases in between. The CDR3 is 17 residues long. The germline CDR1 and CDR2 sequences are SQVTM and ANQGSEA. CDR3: CSVEVVEGEHSYNEQFF. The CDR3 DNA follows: TGCAGCGTTGAAGTTGTTGAAGGGGAACACTCCTACAATGAGCAGTTCTTC.

CDR3 bases: TGTGCCAGCAGCCCAGGGGTAGCTAATGAGCAGTTCTTC. Encoded protein: CASSPGVANEQFF. The chain couples TRBV7-3 to TRBJ2-1; TRBD1 might be the D (6 bases). This CDR3 spans 13 amino acids. From germline, CDR1 is SGHTA and CDR2 FQGTGA. V was clipped by 5 bases and J by 7 bases, with 12 bases between them.

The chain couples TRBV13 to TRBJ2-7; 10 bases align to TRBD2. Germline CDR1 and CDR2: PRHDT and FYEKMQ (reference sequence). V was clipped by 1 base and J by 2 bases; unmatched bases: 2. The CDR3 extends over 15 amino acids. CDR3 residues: CASSLDSGGAYEQYF. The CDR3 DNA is TGTGCCAGCAGCTTAGACAGCGGGGGGGCCTACGAGCAGTACTTC.

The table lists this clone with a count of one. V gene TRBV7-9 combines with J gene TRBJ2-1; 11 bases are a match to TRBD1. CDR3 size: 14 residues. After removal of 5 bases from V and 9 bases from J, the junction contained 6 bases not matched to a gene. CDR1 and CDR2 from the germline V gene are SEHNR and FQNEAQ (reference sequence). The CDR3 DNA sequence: TGTGCCAGCAGCGAGAGGACAGGGGGCACTGAGCAGTTCTTC. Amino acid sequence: CASSERTGGTEQFF. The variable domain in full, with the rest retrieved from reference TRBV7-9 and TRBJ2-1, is DTGVSQNPRHKITKRGQNVTFRCDPISEHNRLYWYRQTLGQGPEFLTYFQNEAQLEKSRLLSDRFSAERPKGSFSTLEIQRTEQGDSAMYLCASSERTGGTEQFFGPGTRLTVL.

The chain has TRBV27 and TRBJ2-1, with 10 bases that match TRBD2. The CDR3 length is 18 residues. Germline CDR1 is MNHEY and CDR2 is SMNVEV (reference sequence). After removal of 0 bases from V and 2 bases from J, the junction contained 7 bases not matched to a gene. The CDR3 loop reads CASSLSGEGLAPYNEQFF. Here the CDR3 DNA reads TGTGCCAGCAGTTTATCAGGCGAGGGACTAGCGCCCTACAATGAGCAGTTCTTC.

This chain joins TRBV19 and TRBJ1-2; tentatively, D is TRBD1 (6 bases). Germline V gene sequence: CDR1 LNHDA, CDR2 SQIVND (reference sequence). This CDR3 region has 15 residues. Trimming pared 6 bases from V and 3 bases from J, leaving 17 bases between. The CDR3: CASSLGPQGYYGYTF. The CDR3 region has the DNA TGTGCCAGTAGCCTTGGGCCCCAGGGGTACTATGGCTACACCTTC. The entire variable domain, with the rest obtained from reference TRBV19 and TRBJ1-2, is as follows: DGGITQSPKYLFRKEGQNVTLSCEQNLNHDAMYWYRQDPGQGLRLIYYSQIVNDFQKGDIAEGYSVSREKKESFPLTVTSAQKNPTAFYLCASSLGPQGYYGYTFGSGTRLTVV.

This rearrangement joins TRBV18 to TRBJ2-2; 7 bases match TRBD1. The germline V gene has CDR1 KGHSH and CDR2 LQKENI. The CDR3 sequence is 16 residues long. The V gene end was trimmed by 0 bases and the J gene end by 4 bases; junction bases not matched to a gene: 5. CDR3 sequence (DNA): TGTGCCAGCTCACCACCGAGACAGGGTGGCACCGGGGAGCTGTTTTTT. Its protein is CASSPPRQGGTGELFF.

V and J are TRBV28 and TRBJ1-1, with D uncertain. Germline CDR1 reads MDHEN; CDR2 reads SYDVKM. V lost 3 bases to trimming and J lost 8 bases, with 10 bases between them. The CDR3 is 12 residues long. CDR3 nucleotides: TGTGCCAGCAGTTTGATGGCGGTCGAAGCTTTCTTT. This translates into CASSLMAVEAFF. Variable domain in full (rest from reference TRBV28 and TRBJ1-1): DVKVTQSSRYLVKRTGEKVFLECVQDMDHENMFWYRQDPGLGLRLIYFSYDVKMKEKGDIPEGYSVSREKKERFSLILESASTNQTSMYLCASSLMAVEAFFGQGTRLTVV.